Listed below are T cell receptor beta chains from one sample, sequenced in a study of shared clonotypes between healthy human individuals. Using immunoSEQ multiplex PCR, the repertoire was profiled, and TCRdb retains in-frame clones only, with some absent. The sample yields a few million clones, approximately 94% seen once. Input material: naive CD4+ T cells sorted from blood. These receptors were collected from a man aged 18 to 35 in good health. Both conserved end residues are part of each CDR3. The order of the fields is clone size, D gene, V gene, J gene, CDR3 protein, CDR3 DNA. The D gene is left open where the match is weak. Clone size is not always given. Where it is, it says once, few, many or a class for expanded clones.

size: few
D: .
V: TRBV6-5
J: TRBJ1-3
CDR3: CASRTVSGNTIYF
DNA: TGTGCCAGCAGGACGGTCTCTGGAAACACCATATATTTT

size: .
D: TRBD2
V: TRBV14
J: TRBJ2-7
CDR3: CASGLAGSYEQYF
DNA: TGTGCCAGCGGACTAGCGGGCTCCTACGAGCAGTACTTC

size: .
D: .
V: TRBV4-1
J: TRBJ1-3
CDR3: CASSQETHSGNTIYF
DNA: TGCGCCAGCAGCCAAGAAACACACTCTGGAAACACCATATATTTT

size: .
D: .
V: TRBV2
J: TRBJ1-6
CDR3: CASNLDPFVFTHF
DNA: TGTGCCAGCAATCTCGACCCGTTTGTCTTCACCCACTTT

size: .
D: .
V: TRBV7-2
J: TRBJ2-7
CDR3: CASSSIPYEQYF
DNA: TGTGCCAGCAGCTCAATACCCTACGAGCAGTACTTC

size: .
D: TRBD1
V: TRBV13
J: TRBJ2-7
CDR3: CASSPRDRPFYEQYF
DNA: TGTGCCAGCAGCCCCCGGGACAGGCCCTTCTACGAGCAGTACTTC

size: .
D: .
V: TRBV5-1
J: TRBJ2-2
CDR3: CASSSGGPSTGELFF
DNA: TGCGCCAGCAGCTCCGGGGGCCCCAGCACCGGGGAGCTGTTTTTT

size: once
D: .
V: TRBV27
J: TRBJ2-4
CDR3: CASRVFGTDIQYF
DNA: TGTGCCAGCAGGGTATTTGGGACCGACATTCAGTACTTC

size: .
D: TRBD1
V: TRBV2
J: TRBJ1-6
CDR3: CASSSGDRGRGSPLHF
DNA: TGTGCCAGCAGTAGCGGGGACAGGGGGCGCGGTTCACCCCTCCACTTT

size: .
D: TRBD2
V: TRBV14
J: TRBJ2-1
CDR3: CASSILAGGSYNEQFF
DNA: TGTGCCAGCAGCATACTAGCGGGGGGCTCCTACAATGAGCAGTTCTTC

size: .
D: .
V: TRBV6-5
J: TRBJ1-2
CDR3: CASSRRGVSYGYTF
DNA: TGTGCCAGCAGCCGGCGGGGGGTAAGCTATGGCTACACCTTC

size: .
D: TRBD2
V: TRBV5-4
J: TRBJ2-3
CDR3: CASETGGKDTQYF
DNA: TGTGCCAGCGAGACGGGAGGTAAAGATACGCAGTATTTT

size: .
D: .
V: TRBV30
J: TRBJ1-1
CDR3: CAWTGQSYMNTEAFF
DNA: TGTGCCTGGACTGGACAGTCCTACATGAACACTGAAGCTTTCTTT

size: .
D: .
V: TRBV19
J: TRBJ1-5
CDR3: CASREGQSNQPQHF
DNA: TGTGCCAGTCGCGAAGGACAGAGCAATCAGCCCCAGCATTTT

size: .
D: .
V: TRBV6-1
J: TRBJ1-1
CDR3: CASSESLARFNTEAFF
DNA: TGTGCCAGCAGTGAAAGTTTGGCCAGATTCAACACTGAAGCTTTCTTT

size: .
D: .
V: TRBV11-2
J: TRBJ1-1
CDR3: CASSLGSYTEAFF
DNA: TGTGCCAGCAGCCTAGGGAGTTACACTGAAGCTTTCTTT

size: .
D: .
V: TRBV28
J: TRBJ2-3
CDR3: CASSHRLTSTDTQYF
DNA: TGTGCCAGCAGTCATCGGTTAACTAGCACAGATACGCAGTATTTT